Listed below are T cell receptor beta chains from one sample, sequenced in a study of shared clonotypes between healthy human individuals. TCRdb keeps only in-frame clones here, not all; method: immunoSEQ multiplex PCR. The sample yields around 690,000 clones, roughly 91% seen once. The sequenced sample consisted of memory CD8+ T cells from PBMCs. The receptors originated from a man between 18 and 29 years old in good health. Some clones in this sample may be carry-over from other donors' samples. The CDR3 runs from the conserved cysteine through the conserved F or W. The D gene is left open where the match is weak. Some rows have no size entry. The others give once, few or many, or a class for an expanded clone.

>TRBV29-1|TRBJ1-2|12|NA|NA
TGCAGCGTTTCGCAGGGTGGCAATGGCTACACCTTC
CSVSQGGNGYTF
>TRBV7-9|TRBJ2-7|15|NA|TRBD2
TGTGCCAGCAGCCCAGCGGGCGGGAGGCAGGCGGAGCAGTACTTC
CASSPAGGRQAEQYF
>TRBV9|TRBJ2-1|16|once|TRBD2
TGTGCCAGCAGCGTGGGACTAGCGGGAGATGTTAATGAGCAGTTCTTC
CASSVGLAGDVNEQFF
>TRBV13|TRBJ2-7|14|NA|NA
TGTGCCAGCAGCCCGACGGGCCTAGCCTACGAGCAGTACTTC
CASSPTGLAYEQYF
>TRBV25-1|TRBJ1-1|13|NA|NA
TGTGCCAGCAGTGAATGGCAAGGAGACGAAGCTTTCTTT
CASSEWQGDEAFF
>TRBV28|TRBJ1-2|13|NA|NA
TGTGCCAGCAGGCCTAGCTGGACGGAAGGCTACACCTTC
CASRPSWTEGYTF
>TRBV7-9|TRBJ2-3|16|NA|NA
TGTGCCAGCAGCTTAGTGGGCGGGATAAGGACAGATACGCAGTATTTT
CASSLVGGIRTDTQYF
>TRBV13|TRBJ1-1|13|once|NA
TGTGCCAGCAGCTCACTAAGAGGCACTGAAGCTTTCTTT
CASSSLRGTEAFF
>TRBV19|TRBJ2-7|15|once|TRBD1
TGTGCCAGTAGTACGGGGACAGGGCTACTCTACGAGCAGTACTTC
CASSTGTGLLYEQYF
>TRBV27|TRBJ2-7|14|NA|NA
TGTGCCAGCAGTTTAGCCGGGCTACCCTACGAGCAGTACTTC
CASSLAGLPYEQYF
>TRBV30|TRBJ1-1|15|few|NA
TGTGCCTGGAAGAAAGCGGGACACCCGAACGCTGAAGCTTTCTTT
CAWKKAGHPNAEAFF
>TRBV28|TRBJ2-7|14|NA|TRBD1
TGTGCCAGCAGTTTATCAGGGGGCCGGTACGAGCAGTACTTC
CASSLSGGRYEQYF
>TRBV4-1|TRBJ2-2|16|NA|TRBD2
TGCGCCAGCAGCCCTAGCGGGGGGAGGAACACCGGGGAGCTGTTTTTT
CASSPSGGRNTGELFF
>TRBV19|TRBJ2-3|12|NA|NA
TGTGCCAGTAGTGATAGGGGAGATACGCAGTATTTT
CASSDRGDTQYF
>TRBV27|TRBJ2-7|15|NA|TRBD2
TGTGCCAGCAGTTCTTTTACTAGCGGGAGGTACGAGCAGTACTTC
CASSSFTSGRYEQYF
>TRBV9|TRBJ2-3|14|NA|NA
TGTGCCAGCAGCGTAGGTGGGAGCACAGATACGCAGTATTTT
CASSVGGSTDTQYF
>TRBV9|TRBJ2-7|14|once|TRBD1
TGTGCCAGCAGCGCCGGGACAGGGGACCGGGAGCAGTACTTC
CASSAGTGDREQYF
>TRBV7-2|TRBJ2-7|12|NA|NA
TGTGCCAGCAGCCCCCGTTCGGGCGAGCAGTACTTC
CASSPRSGEQYF
>TRBV29-1|TRBJ2-1|15|NA|NA
TGCAGCGCCCGGGGTGGAGGTCCCCCCTACAATGAGCAGTTCTTC
CSARGGGPPYNEQFF
>TRBV9|TRBJ1-5|15|NA|NA
TGTGCCAGCAGCGTTGGACAGTATAGCAATCAGCCCCAGCATTTT
CASSVGQYSNQPQHF
>TRBV9|TRBJ2-2|16|NA|TRBD2
TGTGCCAGCAGCGTAGCCACTAGCGGGAGGACCGGGGAGCTGTTTTTT
CASSVATSGRTGELFF
>TRBV5-6|TRBJ2-7|15|NA|TRBD1
TGTGCCAGCAGCTTGGTGGGACAGACGAACTACGAGCAGTACTTC
CASSLVGQTNYEQYF
>TRBV5-1|TRBJ2-5|15|NA|NA
TGCGCCAGCAGCTTAACCGGGACGGAGGAAGAGACCCAGTACTTC
CASSLTGTEEETQYF
>TRBV6-6|TRBJ1-2|15|NA|NA
TGTGCCAGCAGTACTCCGTTGGGGACGGTCTATGGCTACACCTTC
CASSTPLGTVYGYTF
>TRBV27|TRBJ2-7|15|NA|TRBD2
TGTGCCAGCAGTTTAAGACTAGCGGACCCCTACGAGCAGTACTTC
CASSLRLADPYEQYF
>TRBV7-9|TRBJ2-7|14|NA|TRBD1
TGTGCCAGCAGCTCAGGGACAGGGGTGAACGAGCAGTACTTC
CASSSGTGVNEQYF
>TRBV7-6|TRBJ2-7|14|NA|TRBD2
TGTGCCAGCAGCATTACTAGCGTGGGCTACGAGCAGTACTTC
CASSITSVGYEQYF
>TRBV11-2|TRBJ2-7|15|NA|TRBD2
TGTGCCAGCAGCTCCAGGTCGGGGGGGGCCTACGAGCAGTACTTC
CASSSRSGGAYEQYF
>TRBV10-3|TRBJ2-7|16|NA|NA
TGTGCCATCAGTCGGGGCCTCCAAGTGGGGGATTACGAGCAGTACTTC
CAISRGLQVGDYEQYF
>TRBV10-1|TRBJ1-2|16|NA|TRBD1
TGCGCCAGCAGTGAGTCGATGTACAGGGGCAAATATGGCTACACCTTC
CASSESMYRGKYGYTF
>TRBV2|TRBJ1-1|16|once|NA
TGTGCCAGCGGAACCCGGCGAGGAACAGGGAACACTGAAGCTTTCTTT
CASGTRRGTGNTEAFF
>TRBV9|TRBJ2-4|15|NA|TRBD1
TGTGCCAGCAGCCCGGCAGGGGGCTCCAAAAACATTCAGTACTTC
CASSPAGGSKNIQYF
>TRBV28|TRBJ2-7|14|NA|TRBD1
TGTGCCAGCAGCCAGACAGGGGGCGGCTACGAGCAGTACTTC
CASSQTGGGYEQYF
>TRBV2|TRBJ2-3|11|NA|NA
TGTGCCAGCTGGAGAGCAGATACGCAGTATTTT
CASWRADTQYF
>TRBV4-1|TRBJ1-1|15|NA|NA
TGCGCCAGCAGCCACCGCCCCCCGGCCGGCACTGAAGCTTTCTTT
CASSHRPPAGTEAFF
>TRBV27|TRBJ2-2|16|NA|TRBD1
TGTGCCAGCAGTTCGGACAGGGAAAGGATCCCCGGGGAGCTGTTTTTT
CASSSDRERIPGELFF
>TRBV30|TRBJ2-1|11|NA|NA
TGTGCCTGGAGTTTGAACTATGAGCAGTTCTTC
CAWSLNYEQFF
>TRBV29-1|TRBJ2-1|12|NA|NA
TGCAGCGTACAGAATTATTACAATGAGCAGTTCTTC
CSVQNYYNEQFF
>TRBV25-1|TRBJ2-1|14|NA|TRBD1
TGTGCCAGCAGTGAATGGGCAGGGGGCTATGAGCAGTTCTTC
CASSEWAGGYEQFF
>TRBV19|TRBJ2-5|16|NA|TRBD2
TGTGCCAGTAGAAGAATGGACGGGGGGTGGGTAGAGACCCAGTACTTC
CASRRMDGGWVETQYF